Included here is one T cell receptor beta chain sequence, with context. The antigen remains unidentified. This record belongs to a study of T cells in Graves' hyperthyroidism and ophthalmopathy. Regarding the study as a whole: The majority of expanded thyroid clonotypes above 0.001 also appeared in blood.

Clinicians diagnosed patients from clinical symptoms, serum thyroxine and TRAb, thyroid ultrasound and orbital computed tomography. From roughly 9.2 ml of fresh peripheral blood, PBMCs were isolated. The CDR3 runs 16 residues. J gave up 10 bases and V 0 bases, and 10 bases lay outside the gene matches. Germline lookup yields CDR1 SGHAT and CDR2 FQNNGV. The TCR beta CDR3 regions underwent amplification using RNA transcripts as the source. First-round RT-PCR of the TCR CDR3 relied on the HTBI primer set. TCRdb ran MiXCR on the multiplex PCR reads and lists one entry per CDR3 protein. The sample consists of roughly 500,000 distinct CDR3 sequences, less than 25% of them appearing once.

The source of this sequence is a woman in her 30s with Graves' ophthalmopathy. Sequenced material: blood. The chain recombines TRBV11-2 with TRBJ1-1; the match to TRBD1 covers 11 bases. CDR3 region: CASSLEGGQGVGGAFF. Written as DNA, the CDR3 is TGTGCCAGCAGCTTAGAGGGGGGACAGGGGGTCGGCGGAGCTTTCTTT.